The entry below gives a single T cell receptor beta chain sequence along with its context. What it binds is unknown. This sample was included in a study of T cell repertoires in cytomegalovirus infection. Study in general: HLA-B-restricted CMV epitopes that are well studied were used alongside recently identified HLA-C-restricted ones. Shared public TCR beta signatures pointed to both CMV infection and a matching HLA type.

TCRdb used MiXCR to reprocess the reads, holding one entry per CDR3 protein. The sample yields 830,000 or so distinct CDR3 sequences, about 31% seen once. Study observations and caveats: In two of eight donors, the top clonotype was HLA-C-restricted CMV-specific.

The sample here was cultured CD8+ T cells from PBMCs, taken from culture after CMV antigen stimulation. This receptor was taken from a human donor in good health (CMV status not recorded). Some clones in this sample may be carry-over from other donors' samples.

The CDR3 nucleotides read TGTGCCAGCAGCCCACTCGGGGGGGATAGCACAGATACGCAGTATTTT. As protein: CASSPLGGDSTDTQYF. This chain joins TRBV4-2 and TRBJ2-3; 8 nucleotides line up with TRBD2. Trimming at V came to 4 bases and at J to 0 bases, leaving 6 bases not matched to a gene. The CDR3 is made up of 16 amino acids. From germline, CDR1 is LGHNA and CDR2 YNFKEQ.